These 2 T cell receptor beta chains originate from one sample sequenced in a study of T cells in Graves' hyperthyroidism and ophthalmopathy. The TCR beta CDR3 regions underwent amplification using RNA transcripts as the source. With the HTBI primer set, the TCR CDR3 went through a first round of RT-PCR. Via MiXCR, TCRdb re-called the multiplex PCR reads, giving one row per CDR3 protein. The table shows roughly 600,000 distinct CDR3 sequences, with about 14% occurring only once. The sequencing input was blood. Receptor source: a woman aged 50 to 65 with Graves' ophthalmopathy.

CDR3 DNA sequence: TGTGCCAGCAGCATAGAGGTGGCAGGGGATCAGCCCCAGCATTTT. Its translation is CASSIEVAGDQPQHF. The rearrangement joins TRBV7-2 to TRBJ1-5, with a weak D call TRBD1 (6 bases). The CDR3 spans 15 residues. With 5 bases removed from V and 5 bases from J, the gap between germline ends came to 16 bases. Germline V CDR1 and CDR2: SGHTA, FQGNSA.

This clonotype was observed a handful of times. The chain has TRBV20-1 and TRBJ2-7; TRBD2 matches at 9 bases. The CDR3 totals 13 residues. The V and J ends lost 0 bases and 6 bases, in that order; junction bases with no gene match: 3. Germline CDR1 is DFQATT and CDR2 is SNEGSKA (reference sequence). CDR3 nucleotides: TGCAGTGCTAGAGAAGGTAGCGGGAGCGAGCAGTACTTC. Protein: CSAREGSGSEQYF.